Each of the 13 T cell receptor beta chains below was sequenced from the same sample in a study of cytomegalovirus exposure and HLA in healthy donors. Sequenced by immunoSEQ multiplex PCR; TCRdb stores in-frame clones only, minus some. The profile shows 250,000 to 350,000 clones, 75% to 90% of them singletons. The sequenced material came from PBMCs. Receptor source: a woman aged 25 to 39 in good health and CMV-seropositive.

A note on this clone: At one end, the junction sequence differs from germline, possibly due to a read error. The chain couples TRBV5-1 to TRBJ2-3; D not certain. The germline V gene encodes CDR1 SGHRS and CDR2 YFSETQ. The CDR3 extends over 14 amino acids. In DNA form, the CDR3 reads TGCGCCAGCAGTTTGGGCAGCGGCACAGATACGCAGTATTTT. This codes for CASSLGSGTDTQYF.

DNA of the CDR3: TGTGCCAGCAGTTTATTCCACGGGGGGGGGACAATATACAATGAGCAGTTCTTC. It codes for CASSLFHGGGTIYNEQFF. The chain couples TRBV27 to TRBJ2-1; 8 bases map to TRBD2. The V segment lost 1 base and the J segment 4 bases; nucleotides outside the gene matches: 12. This CDR3 is built from 18 residues. Germline assignment: CDR1 MNHEY and CDR2 SMNVEV (reference sequence).

The chain recombines TRBV18 with TRBJ1-6; D perhaps matches TRBD1 (6 bases). Germline CDR1 reads KGHSH; CDR2 reads LQKENI. Trimming left V 4 bases short and J 7 bases short, with 8 bases between. The CDR3 consists of 13 residues. The CDR3 DNA reads as TGTGCCAGCTCACGGGACAAAAATTCACCCCTCCACTTT. Translated: CASSRDKNSPLHF.

The V call is TRBV19, the J call TRBJ1-5; no firm D call. From germline, CDR1 is LNHDA and CDR2 SQIVND (reference sequence). Trimming took 0 bases from V and 4 from J, leaving 10 bases between them. There are 15 residues in the CDR3. This CDR3 reads CASSIDQRLNQPQHF. The DNA for the CDR3 is TGTGCCAGTAGTATAGATCAAAGGCTAAATCAGCCCCAGCATTTT.

The V and J genes are TRBV4-3 and TRBJ2-3; the D is unclear. Looked up from germline, CDR1 is LGHNA and CDR2 is YSLEER. This CDR3 has 15 residues. The V end lost 1 base, the J end lost 4 bases, and 12 bases lay between the germline ends. The CDR3 region has the DNA TGCGCCAGCAGCCAAGGGGCCTTAAGGGCAGATACGCAGTATTTT. The encoded protein is CASSQGALRADTQYF.

The V call is TRBV30, the J call TRBJ1-1, with D unresolved. V shed 0 bases and J shed 11 bases, with 16 bases lying between them. CDR1 GTSNPN and CDR2 SVGIG come from the germline V gene (reference sequence). The CDR3 totals 13 residues. As DNA, the CDR3 is TGTGCCTGGAGTGTATCCGCTAACTTGGAGGCTTTCTTT. Encoded protein: CAWSVSANLEAFF.

The chain employs TRBV28 and TRBJ2-2, with 8 bases identical to TRBD2. Germline CDR1 is MDHEN and CDR2 is SYDVKM. There are 17 residues in the CDR3. V was pared by 5 bases and J by 0 bases, with 8 bases of the junction left unmatched. CDR3 sequence (DNA): TGTGCCAGCAGTCCGGACGGGGGGGCCTCGAACACCGGGGAGCTGTTTTTT. The encoded protein is CASSPDGGASNTGELFF. The full variable domain, with the rest looked up from reference TRBV28 and TRBJ2-2, is DVKVTQSSRYLVKRTGEKVFLECVQDMDHENMFWYRQDPGLGLRLIYFSYDVKMKEKGDIPEGYSVSREKKERFSLILESASTNQTSMYLCASSPDGGASNTGELFFGEGSRLTVL.

V usage is TRBV7-8 and J usage is TRBJ2-7, with 8 bases fitting TRBD1. With V trimmed by 5 bases and J by 6 bases, 6 bases remained unmatched. The germline CDR1 and CDR2 sequences are SGHVS and FQNEAQ. This CDR3 contains 13 residues. CDR3 residues: CASSLLDRGEQYF. The CDR3 DNA follows: TGTGCCAGCAGCCTCCTCGACAGGGGCGAGCAGTACTTC.

The chain is built from TRBV15 and TRBJ2-7; TRBD1 or TRBD2 may be the D gene (5 bases each). The V and J ends lost 0 bases and 1 base respectively, with 19 bases between them. Germline CDR1 reads LNHNV; CDR2 reads YYDKDF (reference sequence). The CDR3 has 18 residues. The CDR3, as DNA: TGTGCCACCAGCAGAGAAGTGGGGACCAAGTTCTTTTCCTACGAGCAGTACTTC. Its protein is CATSREVGTKFFSYEQYF.

Notes on this clone: Mismatch with germline at one junction end may stem from a read error. The chain has TRBV6-1 and TRBJ1-1; TRBD1 aligns across 8 bases. CDR1 MNHNS and CDR2 SASEGT come from the germline V gene. The CDR3 runs to 13 residues. The CDR3, as DNA: TGTGCCAGCTCCTGGACAGGGAAAGACCCTCTGACGTTT. This gives the protein CASSWTGKDPLTF.

This chain connects TRBV9 to TRBJ1-1; perhaps TRBD1 as D (6 bases). This CDR3 is 17 amino acids long. Trimming removed 3 bases at V and 1 base at J, with 19 bases between. Germline CDR1 reads SGDLS; CDR2 reads YYNGEE. The DNA of the CDR3 is TGTGCCAGCAGCGCCCCTCGGGACACCTCCCAGAACACTGAAGCTTTCTTT. This sequence encodes CASSAPRDTSQNTEAFF.

The V gene is TRBV28, the J gene TRBJ2-7; a weak D match, TRBD1 (6 bases). The CDR3 loop spans 13 amino acids. From germline, CDR1 is MDHEN and CDR2 SYDVKM. Trimming took 8 bases from V and 2 from J, leaving 13 bases between them. The CDR3 coding sequence is TGTGCCAGCGGGGGCCAACGAGCCTACGAGCAGTACTTC. Its protein product is CASGGQRAYEQYF. Full variable domain (rest looked up from reference TRBV28 and TRBJ2-7): DVKVTQSSRYLVKRTGEKVFLECVQDMDHENMFWYRQDPGLGLRLIYFSYDVKMKEKGDIPEGYSVSREKKERFSLILESASTNQTSMYLCASGGQRAYEQYFGPGTRLTVT.

The V gene is TRBV9, the J gene TRBJ2-1, with 12 bases that match TRBD2. V shed 3 bases and J 6 bases; nucleotides not matched to a gene: 7. The CDR3 sequence is 16 residues long. CDR1 and CDR2 (germline): SGDLS, YYNGEE. The CDR3 protein is CASSAAGLAGPNEQFF. The CDR3 DNA reads as TGTGCCAGCAGCGCCGCGGGACTAGCGGGCCCCAATGAGCAGTTCTTC.